These T cell receptor beta chains were read from a single sample in a study of vaccination effects on CD4 cells after COVID-19. The antigens for these receptors are not known. Some clones are missing from TCRdb's copy, which holds only in-frame ones; the method was immunoSEQ multiplex PCR. The sample includes around 26,000 clones, around 73% seen only once; the top ten take 9.5% to 12%. The source material was CD4+ T cells from PBMCs cultured without peptide, sampled before COVID-19 vaccination. Every receptor here comes from a human donor who received a COVID-19 vaccine. Each CDR3 is given with its conserved first and last residue. The D gene is left open where the match is weak. Clone size appears in some rows only: once, few, many, or a class for an expanded clone.

cdr3_nt: TGTGCCAGCAGTGCCTCCTGGGGCAGCCAAGAGACCCAGTACTTC
cdr3_aa: CASSASWGSQETQYF
v_call: TRBV25-1
clone_size: NA
j_call: TRBJ2-5
d_call: NA

cdr3_nt: TGTGCCAGCAGCCCTTCACGTGAAGAGACCCAGTACTTC
cdr3_aa: CASSPSREETQYF
v_call: TRBV6-2/TRBV6-3
clone_size: NA
j_call: TRBJ2-5
d_call: NA

cdr3_nt: TGTGCCAGCAGCCCCTACCCTAACGAGCAGTACTTC
cdr3_aa: CASSPYPNEQYF
v_call: TRBV3-1/TRBV3-2
clone_size: NA
j_call: TRBJ2-7
d_call: NA

cdr3_nt: TGTGCTAGTGGTCCCGGGACTAGCGGGGGGAATGAGCAGTTCTTC
cdr3_aa: CASGPGTSGGNEQFF
v_call: TRBV12-5
clone_size: NA
j_call: TRBJ2-1
d_call: TRBD2

cdr3_nt: TGTGCCAGTGGAGTAGACTTCAGTCCCACAGATACGCAGTATTTT
cdr3_aa: CASGVDFSPTDTQYF
v_call: TRBV2
clone_size: NA
j_call: TRBJ2-3
d_call: NA

cdr3_nt: TGTGCCAGCAGTTTGGGCTCCCCAGATACGCAGTATTTT
cdr3_aa: CASSLGSPDTQYF
v_call: TRBV12-3/TRBV12-4
clone_size: NA
j_call: TRBJ2-3
d_call: NA

cdr3_nt: TGCGCCAGCAGCTCTGGATATACCACTGAAGCTTTCTTT
cdr3_aa: CASSSGYTTEAFF
v_call: TRBV5-1
clone_size: NA
j_call: TRBJ1-1
d_call: NA

cdr3_nt: TGTGCCAGCAGCGGGAGCAGCGAGCAGTACTTC
cdr3_aa: CASSGSSEQYF
v_call: TRBV7-6
clone_size: NA
j_call: TRBJ2-7
d_call: NA

cdr3_nt: TGTGCCAGCAGCCAAACGGACGGGGGAGGCTACACCTTC
cdr3_aa: CASSQTDGGGYTF
v_call: TRBV3-1/TRBV3-2
clone_size: few
j_call: TRBJ1-2
d_call: NA

cdr3_nt: TGTGCCAGCTCACAGGGGAGAAGCTATGGCTACACCTTC
cdr3_aa: CASSQGRSYGYTF
v_call: TRBV18
clone_size: few
j_call: TRBJ1-2
d_call: NA

cdr3_nt: TGTGCCAGCAGTGTTGGACTGGGAACAGGAAAAGCTTTCTTT
cdr3_aa: CASSVGLGTGKAFF
v_call: TRBV25-1
clone_size: NA
j_call: TRBJ1-1
d_call: NA

cdr3_nt: TGTGCCTGGAGTGAACAGGGGTTCGGCACCGGGGAGCTGTTTTTT
cdr3_aa: CAWSEQGFGTGELFF
v_call: TRBV30
clone_size: few
j_call: TRBJ2-2
d_call: TRBD1

cdr3_nt: TGTGCCAGCAGCTTAGGGGATATGGACCAAGAGACCCAGTACTTC
cdr3_aa: CASSLGDMDQETQYF
v_call: TRBV7-2
clone_size: few
j_call: TRBJ2-5
d_call: NA

cdr3_nt: TGTGCCAGCAGCCAATCGGGGAGCAGGGCCAACGTCCTGACTTTC
cdr3_aa: CASSQSGSRANVLTF
v_call: TRBV3-1/TRBV3-2
clone_size: NA
j_call: TRBJ2-6
d_call: NA

cdr3_nt: TGTGCCAGCAGCCACGGGGACGCCAGCAATCAGCCCCAGCATTTT
cdr3_aa: CASSHGDASNQPQHF
v_call: TRBV5-8
clone_size: NA
j_call: TRBJ1-5
d_call: NA

cdr3_nt: TGTGCCAGCTCACCACTGAGGGGACAGGGGGCGGGCACAGATACGCAGTATTTT
cdr3_aa: CASSPLRGQGAGTDTQYF
v_call: TRBV18
clone_size: NA
j_call: TRBJ2-3
d_call: TRBD1

cdr3_nt: TGTGCCAGCAGCCCAGGGAGGGGAGCTTTCTTT
cdr3_aa: CASSPGRGAFF
v_call: TRBV14
clone_size: NA
j_call: TRBJ1-1
d_call: NA

cdr3_nt: TGTGCCAGCAGCTTGGGGCGGGGTAATAGCAATCAGCCCCAGCATTTT
cdr3_aa: CASSLGRGNSNQPQHF
v_call: TRBV27
clone_size: NA
j_call: TRBJ1-5
d_call: NA

cdr3_nt: TGTGCCAGCAGGGGCGGGTACAAAGAGACCCAGTACTTC
cdr3_aa: CASRGGYKETQYF
v_call: TRBV6-5
clone_size: NA
j_call: TRBJ2-5
d_call: NA

cdr3_nt: TGTGCCAGTAGTATGGGCCAGGCTATGACTGGGGGCTTC
cdr3_aa: CASSMGQAMTGGF
v_call: TRBV19
clone_size: NA
j_call: TRBJ1-2
d_call: NA

cdr3_nt: TGTGCCAGCCTCGGGGGGTCACCCCTCCACTTT
cdr3_aa: CASLGGSPLHF
v_call: TRBV28
clone_size: few
j_call: TRBJ1-6
d_call: NA

cdr3_nt: TGTGCCAGCAGCTCCGGGACAGGGGGACCTCTAGCCAAAAACATTCAGTACTTC
cdr3_aa: CASSSGTGGPLAKNIQYF
v_call: TRBV5-4
clone_size: NA
j_call: TRBJ2-4
d_call: TRBD1

cdr3_nt: TGTGCCAGCAGTCCCAAGTTAGGCAATCAGCCCCAGCATTTT
cdr3_aa: CASSPKLGNQPQHF
v_call: TRBV28
clone_size: NA
j_call: TRBJ1-5
d_call: NA

cdr3_nt: TGTGCCAGTCAGAGCGGGGCCAGAGATACGCAGTATTTT
cdr3_aa: CASQSGARDTQYF
v_call: TRBV6-5
clone_size: NA
j_call: TRBJ2-3
d_call: TRBD2

cdr3_nt: TGTGCCAGCAGTGGAGAGCGGAACACTGAAGCTTTCTTT
cdr3_aa: CASSGERNTEAFF
v_call: TRBV2
clone_size: NA
j_call: TRBJ1-1
d_call: NA

cdr3_nt: TGTGCCATCAGTGAGTCGGACGGGATTCCGGGCGGCTACACCTTC
cdr3_aa: CAISESDGIPGGYTF
v_call: TRBV10-3
clone_size: NA
j_call: TRBJ1-2
d_call: NA

cdr3_nt: TGTGCCAGCAGCCACGGACAGGGGGCCTACGAGCAGTACTTC
cdr3_aa: CASSHGQGAYEQYF
v_call: TRBV3-1/TRBV3-2
clone_size: NA
j_call: TRBJ2-7
d_call: TRBD1

cdr3_nt: TGTGCCAGCAGTTACAGAGGACGTTATAACTATGGCTACACCTTC
cdr3_aa: CASSYRGRYNYGYTF
v_call: TRBV6-2/TRBV6-3
clone_size: NA
j_call: TRBJ1-2
d_call: NA

cdr3_nt: TGTGCCATCAGTGAGTCAGGCAGGGAAGGCGAGCAGTACTTC
cdr3_aa: CAISESGREGEQYF
v_call: TRBV10-3
clone_size: NA
j_call: TRBJ2-7
d_call: NA

cdr3_nt: TGTGCCAGCAGCAACCGGGACCGGTCCTACGAGCAGTACTTC
cdr3_aa: CASSNRDRSYEQYF
v_call: TRBV5-5
clone_size: NA
j_call: TRBJ2-7
d_call: NA

cdr3_nt: TGTGCCAGCAGCTTAACGGGGGGGAGCTCCTACAATGAGCAGTTCTTC
cdr3_aa: CASSLTGGSSYNEQFF
v_call: TRBV5-5
clone_size: once
j_call: TRBJ2-1
d_call: TRBD2

cdr3_nt: TGTGCCAGCAGACTGACTAGAGGCACAGATACGCAGTATTTT
cdr3_aa: CASRLTRGTDTQYF
v_call: TRBV6-5
clone_size: NA
j_call: TRBJ2-3
d_call: NA

cdr3_nt: TGTGCCAGCACCCAGAGGCCTAGCACAGATACGCAGTATTTT
cdr3_aa: CASTQRPSTDTQYF
v_call: TRBV7-9
clone_size: NA
j_call: TRBJ2-3
d_call: NA

cdr3_nt: TGTGCCTGGAAATCCGGGACGAACTATGGCTACACCTTC
cdr3_aa: CAWKSGTNYGYTF
v_call: TRBV30
clone_size: NA
j_call: TRBJ1-2
d_call: NA

cdr3_nt: TGTGCCAGCAGTTACAAACAGGGGGCGCTGACCGGGGAGCTGTTTTTT
cdr3_aa: CASSYKQGALTGELFF
v_call: TRBV6-2/TRBV6-3
clone_size: NA
j_call: TRBJ2-2
d_call: TRBD1

cdr3_nt: TGTGCCAGCAGCCGGGACAGGCAGACTGAAGCTTTCTTT
cdr3_aa: CASSRDRQTEAFF
v_call: TRBV5-4
clone_size: few
j_call: TRBJ1-1
d_call: TRBD1

cdr3_nt: TGTGCCAGCTGCCCAGAGAACACCGGGGAGCTGTTTTTT
cdr3_aa: CASCPENTGELFF
v_call: TRBV12-3/TRBV12-4
clone_size: NA
j_call: TRBJ2-2
d_call: NA

cdr3_nt: TGTGCCAGCAGCACCCTCAGGCGGGGGGGTCCCTACAATGAGCAGTTCTTC
cdr3_aa: CASSTLRRGGPYNEQFF
v_call: TRBV5-5
clone_size: NA
j_call: TRBJ2-1
d_call: TRBD2

cdr3_nt: TGCAGTGCCGACCACCGGGATGAGCAGTTCTTC
cdr3_aa: CSADHRDEQFF
v_call: TRBV20-1
clone_size: NA
j_call: TRBJ2-1
d_call: NA

cdr3_nt: TGTGCCAGCAGCGACCGGGACAAGAGCTATGGCTACACCTTC
cdr3_aa: CASSDRDKSYGYTF
v_call: TRBV9
clone_size: NA
j_call: TRBJ1-2
d_call: NA

cdr3_nt: TGTGCCAGCAGTTACCTTCCCGACTGGGCCACAGATACGCAGTATTTT
cdr3_aa: CASSYLPDWATDTQYF
v_call: TRBV6-5
clone_size: few
j_call: TRBJ2-3
d_call: NA